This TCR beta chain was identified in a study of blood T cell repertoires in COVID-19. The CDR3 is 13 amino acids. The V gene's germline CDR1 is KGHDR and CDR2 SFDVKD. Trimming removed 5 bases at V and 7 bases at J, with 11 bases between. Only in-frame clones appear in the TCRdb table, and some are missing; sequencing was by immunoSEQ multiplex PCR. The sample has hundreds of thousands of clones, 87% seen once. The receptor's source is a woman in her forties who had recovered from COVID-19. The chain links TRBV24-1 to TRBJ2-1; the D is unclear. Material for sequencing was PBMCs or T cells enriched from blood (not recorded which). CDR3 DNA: TGTGCCACCAGTGGTCCTTCTCTGAATGAGCAGTTCTTC. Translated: CATSGPSLNEQFF.